A selection of T cell receptor beta chains follows, all from one sample in a study of PD-1 blockade in classical Hodgkin lymphoma. The repertoire was sequenced with immunoSEQ multiplex PCR; TCRdb's copy has only in-frame clones and lacks some. This sample has about 33,000 clones, with 65% to 80% found just once. The specimen comprised peripheral blood mononuclear cells (PBMCs), sampled before the fourth cycle of nivolumab. The origin of the receptors is a human donor with classical Hodgkin lymphoma. The CDR3 runs from the conserved cysteine through the conserved F or W. The D gene is left open where the match is weak. For some rows the clone size is stated as once, few or many, or as a class when expanded; others skip it.

D gene	V gene	clone size	J gene	CDR3 DNA	CDR3 protein
NA	TRBV19	NA	TRBJ1-2	TGTGCCAGTAGTATATACAGGGAGGGCTATGGCTACACCTTC	CASSIYREGYGYTF
TRBD1	TRBV29-1	NA	TRBJ1-2	TGCAGCGTCGGGACAGGGGTTTCAGGCTATGGCTACACCTTC	CSVGTGVSGYGYTF
NA	TRBV4-3	once	TRBJ2-5	TGCGCCAGCAGCCAAGATTTTCCCAGGACCGCGACCCAGTACTTC	CASSQDFPRTATQYF
NA	TRBV6-5	NA	TRBJ2-7	TGTGCCAGCAGTTACTCGATGGCGAGCGGGTACGAGCAGTACTTC	CASSYSMASGYEQYF
NA	TRBV28	NA	TRBJ1-2	TGTGCCAGCAGTTTATTAGGGGACCTTTATGATGGCTACACCTTC	CASSLLGDLYDGYTF
TRBD1	TRBV7-6	NA	TRBJ1-1	TGTGCCAGCAGCTCGGACAGGGTAAGGACTGAAGCTTTCTTT	CASSSDRVRTEAFF
TRBD2	TRBV15	once	TRBJ2-3	TGTGCCACCAGCAGAATTATAGCGGGGGGGCTCCCAGATACGCAGTATTTT	CATSRIIAGGLPDTQYF
NA	TRBV4-1	NA	TRBJ1-1	TGCGCCAGCAGCCAAGATAAAGGAGATCTGAACACTGAAGCTTTCTTT	CASSQDKGDLNTEAFF
NA	TRBV27	few	TRBJ2-7	TGTGCCAGCAGTCGCCGGGGCCTTCCGAAACCCGTGAACTTC	CASSRRGLPKPVNF
NA	TRBV18	NA	TRBJ1-1	TGTGCCAGCTCACTCGGAAGGGACACTGAAGCTTTCTTT	CASSLGRDTEAFF
NA	TRBV30	few	TRBJ1-2	TGTGCCTGGAACACCTATGGCTACACCTTC	CAWNTYGYTF
NA	TRBV9	NA	TRBJ2-1	TGTGCCAGCAGCGTAGTAGGAGTCTACAATGAGCAGTTCTTC	CASSVVGVYNEQFF
NA	TRBV5-1	NA	TRBJ1-1	TGCGCCAGCAGCTCCCTCCCAGGGCAGAACACTGAAGCTTTCTTT	CASSSLPGQNTEAFF
TRBD1	TRBV2	few	TRBJ2-7	TGTGCCAGCAGTGAAATGGTAGGGGGCTCATTCGAGCAGTACTTC	CASSEMVGGSFEQYF
NA	TRBV5-1	NA	TRBJ1-1	TGCGCCAGCAGCTTGGCCTCGGTCATATCCTTAGCTGAAGCTTTCTTT	CASSLASVISLAEAFF
TRBD2	TRBV15	NA	TRBJ2-5	TGTGCCACCAGCAGCACTCTTGGACTAGCGGGAGAGGTCGAGACCCAGTACTTC	CATSSTLGLAGEVETQYF
TRBD1	TRBV25-1	NA	TRBJ1-2	TGTGCCAGCAGTAGTCTCTTACAGGGGGCGGAGACCTTC	CASSSLLQGAETF
TRBD1	TRBV9	NA	TRBJ2-7	TGTGCCAGCAGCGCCGGGACAGGGACCTACGAGCAGTACTTC	CASSAGTGTYEQYF
NA	TRBV27	medium-sized	TRBJ1-5	TGTGCCAGCAGTTTAGTTCAGAACCCTAAATATAGCAATCAGCCCCAGCATTTT	CASSLVQNPKYSNQPQHF
TRBD1	TRBV27	NA	TRBJ1-2	TGTGCCAGCAGTTCCCAGACAGGGGTGGGAGGCTACACCTTC	CASSSQTGVGGYTF
NA	TRBV7-2	NA	TRBJ1-3	TGTGCCAGCAGCCGGGTCCCCCTAAGGGGAAACACCATATATTTT	CASSRVPLRGNTIYF
NA	TRBV27	NA	TRBJ2-1	TGTGCCAGCAGTTCTCGCAATGAGCAGTTCTTC	CASSSRNEQFF
TRBD2	TRBV13	NA	TRBJ2-7	TGTGCCAGCAGCTCAGCGGGGGGGCTATACGAGCAGTACTTC	CASSSAGGLYEQYF
NA	TRBV7-3	few	TRBJ1-5	TGTGCCAGCAGCGCACTAGGACCAAATCAGCCCCAGCATTTT	CASSALGPNQPQHF
NA	TRBV27	NA	TRBJ1-5	TGTGCCAGCAGTTTGGAAAGGAGTCAGCCCCAGCATTTT	CASSLERSQPQHF
TRBD1	TRBV28	NA	TRBJ2-5	TGTGCCAGCAGTTTCCTGATGGGTGGGACAGGTGGGGTTCAAGAGACCCAGTACTTC	CASSFLMGGTGGVQETQYF
TRBD1	TRBV9	once	TRBJ1-1	TGTGCCAGCAGCGCACCGGGACAGCGCACTGAAGCTTTCTTT	CASSAPGQRTEAFF
TRBD1	TRBV7-9	NA	TRBJ1-1	TGTGCCAGCAGCTTAATCACAGGGGGACCTGAAGCTTTCTTT	CASSLITGGPEAFF
NA	TRBV10-3	NA	TRBJ2-7	TGTGCCATCAGTGAGTCGTACGGAGAGAAATGGGAGCAGTACTTC	CAISESYGEKWEQYF
NA	TRBV6-6	NA	TRBJ1-2	TGTGCCAGCAGATCCGTTGCTGACTATGGCTACACCTTC	CASRSVADYGYTF
NA	TRBV5-5	NA	TRBJ2-1	TGTGCCAGCAGCTTGGCAGGGGCAGCCTACAATGAGCAGTTCTTC	CASSLAGAAYNEQFF
TRBD1	TRBV5-1	NA	TRBJ1-2	TGCGCCAGCAGCGTGGACAGGGCCCGGGGCTACACCTTC	CASSVDRARGYTF
NA	TRBV12-5	NA	TRBJ2-4	TGTGCTAGTGGTTCTTTTAGGCTCGCCAAAAACATTCAGTACTTC	CASGSFRLAKNIQYF
NA	TRBV19	NA	TRBJ1-5	TGTGCCAGTACAGGTTACAATCAGCCCCAGCATTTT	CASTGYNQPQHF
NA	TRBV7-8	once	TRBJ2-3	TGTGCCAGCAGCCCTGGGGGAGATACGCAGTATTTT	CASSPGGDTQYF
NA	TRBV12-5	medium-sized	TRBJ2-7	TGTGCTAGTGGTTTGATCTACGAGCAGTACTTC	CASGLIYEQYF
NA	TRBV27	NA	TRBJ2-5	TGTGCCAGCAGTTTAAATCGGCCCCAAGAGACCCAGTACTTC	CASSLNRPQETQYF
NA	TRBV28	NA	TRBJ2-3	TGTGCCAGCAGTTTATGGGGAGGGGGGATGGCAACAGATACGCAGTATTTT	CASSLWGGGMATDTQYF
NA	TRBV6-5	NA	TRBJ1-2	TGTGCCAGCAGTTACCGATACACGGATGGCTACACCTTC	CASSYRYTDGYTF
TRBD1	TRBV27	NA	TRBJ2-7	TGTGCCAGCCGCGATCGGGCTTGGGACAGGGTGTCCGAGCAGTACTTC	CASRDRAWDRVSEQYF
NA	TRBV19	NA	TRBJ1-6	TGTGCCAGTAGTCCTGGTAGGGACGGTTCACCCCTCCACTTT	CASSPGRDGSPLHF
TRBD2	TRBV5-4	few	TRBJ2-1	TGTGCCAGCAGCTTACTAGCGGGAGTGGGGTATGAGCAGTTCTTC	CASSLLAGVGYEQFF
NA	TRBV7-9	NA	TRBJ2-1	TGTGCCAGCAGCCCAGGTGGCAATGAGCAGTTCTTC	CASSPGGNEQFF
NA	TRBV9	NA	TRBJ2-2	TGTGCCAGCAGCGTAGTGACGGGAGCATCCACCGGGGAGCTGTTTTTT	CASSVVTGASTGELFF
NA	TRBV7-9	NA	TRBJ2-7	TGTGCCAGCAGAGGGCAGTCCTACGAGCAGTACTTC	CASRGQSYEQYF
TRBD1	TRBV25-1	NA	TRBJ1-5	TGTGCCAGCAGCAGGGACAGCTCCAATCAGCCCCAGCATTTT	CASSRDSSNQPQHF
TRBD1	TRBV5-6	NA	TRBJ2-1	TGTGCCAGCAGCAGAGGGGACAGACCCTACAATGAGCAGTTCTTC	CASSRGDRPYNEQFF
TRBD1	TRBV6-6	NA	TRBJ1-2	TGTGCCAGCAGTCAGACCTTGACAGGGAATGGCTACACCTTC	CASSQTLTGNGYTF
NA	TRBV7-9	NA	TRBJ2-2	TGTGCCAGCACCCAGAATATGGGGAACACCGGGGAGCTGTTTTTT	CASTQNMGNTGELFF
NA	TRBV4-3	NA	TRBJ1-1	TGCGCCAGCAGCCTTTCGGACAGCTCCACTGAAGCTTTCTTT	CASSLSDSSTEAFF
NA	TRBV5-1	NA	TRBJ1-1	TGCGCCAGCAGCCAGGAAAGCACTGAAGCTTTCTTT	CASSQESTEAFF
NA	TRBV10-3	NA	TRBJ1-6	TGTGCCATCAGGACAAGGAATTCACCCCTCCACTTT	CAIRTRNSPLHF
NA	TRBV6-5	NA	TRBJ1-5	TGTGCCAGCGCTCTGGAAAGGACGAGCAATCAGCCCCAGCATTTT	CASALERTSNQPQHF
TRBD1	TRBV18	NA	TRBJ2-1	TGTGCCAGCTCATCGCCGGGACAGGGAGTTAAGGAGCAGTTCTTC	CASSSPGQGVKEQFF
NA	TRBV7-9	NA	TRBJ2-7	TGTGCCAGCAGCCCCCCGGGACACTTGGCGCCCTACGAGCAGTACTTC	CASSPPGHLAPYEQYF
NA	TRBV19	NA	TRBJ2-3	TGTGCCAGTAGTATATCGTTCGGGACCCCTCGTCCCACAGATACGCAGTATTTT	CASSISFGTPRPTDTQYF
NA	TRBV12-5	NA	TRBJ1-1	TGTGCTAGTGGTTTGGTTCGGGGCACTGAAGCTTTCTTT	CASGLVRGTEAFF